A single sample is the source of the 26 T cell receptor delta chains below, sequenced in a study of γδ T cells in repeated Plasmodium falciparum infection. Vgamma9/Vdelta2+ and Vdelta2-negative gammadelta T cells were flow-sorted from PBMC for bulk sequencing. With CATT, TCRdb re-called clones from the multiplex PCR reads. The sample has 85,000 to 95,000 delta-chain clones, about 1.5% seen once. Sequences were obtained from gamma-delta T cells from blood. The receptor source for this set is a pool of human donors (malaria-infected and uninfected, not separated).

This clone was recorded many times. A far larger clone is just one base off, so this is likely a read error. Within the sample, other DNA sequences also encode this same CDR3. The chain couples TRDV2 to TRDJ1; no clear D. Looked up from germline, CDR1 is GEAIGNYY and CDR2 is EKD. This CDR3 contains 14 residues. In DNA, the CDR3 is TGTGCCTGTGACACCGTTTCAGGGACCGATAAGCTCATCTTT. As protein: CACDTVSGTDKLIF.

About this clone itself: For this DNA, TCRdb reports the protein of a much larger clone, which diverges at residue 8, most likely from a read error; the protein presented here is translated directly from the DNA. V is TRDV2 and J is TRDJ1; 9 bases are shared with TRDD3. V shed 0 bases, J shed 0 bases, and the junction held 19 bases outside the gene matches. The CDR3 contains 21 residues. The germline V gene has CDR1 GEAIGNYY and CDR2 EKD. This CDR3 is CACDTLPLGDNRPGDTDKLIF. The CDR3 DNA reads as TGTGCCTGTGACACCCTCCCTTTGGGGGATAACCGTCCGGGAGACACCGATAAACTCATCTTT.

This clone has a count of ten or more. The protein held in TCRdb is that of a much larger clone and does not match this DNA's translation at residue 9, likely because of a read error; the protein shown is translated from the DNA. The chain employs TRDV2 and TRDJ3; the match to TRDD3 covers 7 bases. In the absence of a J gene in TCRdb, the DNA was matched to germline to assign it here. The CDR3 spans 15 residues. Germline V gives CDR1 GEAIGNYY, CDR2 EKD. The DNA of the CDR3 is TGTGCCTGTGACTGGGGGACCTGGGGCACCCGACAGATGTTTTTC. Translated, it gives CACDWGTWGTRQMFF.

The table lists this clone with many counts. The junction does not match germline at one end; this may be a read error. Other DNA variants within this sample encode the same CDR3. The chain has TRDV1 and TRDJ1; no reliable D call. Looked up from germline, CDR1 is TSWWSYY and CDR2 is QGS. This CDR3 is built from 16 residues. The CDR3 loop is CALGERRIQYTDKLIF. CDR3 bases: TGTGCTCTTGGGGAAAGGAGGATTCAGTACACGGATAAACTCATCTTT.

This clone was observed a handful of times. TCRdb's protein for this DNA is that of a much larger clone and differs from the translation at residue 9, likely a read error; the protein shown is the DNA translation. CDR3 DNA sequence: TGTGCTCTTGTGCGTACGGGTCATCCACTGGGGGACCCGATAAGGTACACCGATAAACTCATCTTT. It encodes CALVRTGHPLGDPIRYTDKLIF. The chain recombines TRDV1 with TRDJ1; 9 nucleotides align to TRDD3. TCRdb leaves out the J gene; it was filled in here by matching the DNA to germline. Germline lookup yields CDR1 TSWWSYY and CDR2 QGS. The CDR3 contains 22 residues. With V trimmed by 7 bases and J by 0 bases, 27 bases remained unmatched.

Worth noting for this clone: The TCRdb record carries a much larger clone's protein, which differs from this DNA's translation at residue 8; a read error is the likely cause, and the protein listed here is the DNA translation. The V and J genes are TRDV1 and TRDJ1; perhaps TRDD2 as D (6 bases). V shed 2 bases and J shed 0 bases, with 28 bases lying between them. Germline V gene lookup returns CDR1 TSWWSYY and CDR2 QGS. The CDR3 length is 21 residues. CDR3: CALGEKAILHLVLLHTDKLIF. The CDR3 nucleotides are TGTGCTCTTGGGGAAAAGGCCATCCTACACCTAGTACTCCTTCACACCGATAAACTCATCTTT.

Only a few counts were recorded for this clone. The protein in TCRdb stems from a much larger clone and differs at residues 6 and 12 from this DNA's translation, likely a read error; here the protein is translated from the DNA. This chain joins TRAV14/DV4 and TRDJ1; maybe TRDD3 (6 bases). Germline V gives CDR1 TSDPSYG, CDR2 QGSYDQQN (reference sequence). This CDR3 has 19 amino acids. The V and J ends lost 1 base and 10 bases respectively, with 31 bases between them. The CDR3 loop is CAMREVDSRYWVIPRGLIF. Here the CDR3 DNA reads TGTGCAATGAGAGAGGTTGATTCTCGTTACTGGGTGATCCCGCGGGGACTCATCTTT.

The table lists this clone with many counts. The rearrangement links TRDV1 to TRDJ3, with 11 bases fitting TRDD3. TCRdb leaves out the J gene; it was filled in here by matching the DNA to germline. There are 22 residues in the CDR3. Germline CDR1 and CDR2: TSWWSYY and QGS. Germline trimming cut 0 bases from V and 5 bases from J; bases unmatched to any gene: 15. The CDR3 DNA sequence: TGTGCTCTTGGGGAACTGTGGCTGGGGGATACCTATCTTCGTGGGGACACCCGACAGATGTTTTTC. It translates to CALGELWLGDTYLRGDTRQMFF.

This clone was observed a few times. The protein in TCRdb stems from a much larger clone and differs at residue 4 from this DNA's translation, likely a read error; here the protein is translated from the DNA. The chain uses TRDV2 and TRDJ1, with 7 bases identical to TRDD3. TCRdb records no J gene; here it was assigned by comparing the DNA to germline. Germline V gene data show CDR1 as GEAIGNYY and CDR2 as EKD. The V and J ends lost 6 bases and 3 bases, in that order; junction bases with no gene match: 18. This CDR3 region has 17 residues. In DNA form, the CDR3 reads TGTGCCTGTCCCTACGTTGGGGAGAGCGGGGGATCCGATAAACTCATCTTT. This codes for CACPYVGESGGSDKLIF.

In the case of this clone: A far larger clone is off by one base, so a read error is likely. This same CDR3 is encoded by further DNA sequences in the sample. The chain joins TRDV1 to TRDJ1, with 11 bases identical to TRDD3. No J gene was available from TCRdb, and it was assigned here by a germline match of the DNA. CDR1 and CDR2 from the germline V gene are TSWWSYY and QGS. Trimming took 3 bases from V and 2 from J; bases not matched to a gene: 17. CDR3 length equals 20 residues. CDR3 DNA: TGTGCTCTTGGGGAGCCTCGTGGAATACTGGGGGATAATAGGACCGATAAACTCATCTTT. Its translation is CALGEPRGILGDNRTDKLIF.

This clone showed up many times. This probably arose from a read error, given a far larger clone one base away. Additional DNA sequences in this sample encode the identical CDR3. The CDR3 is CAYSGVGYWGIHARDKLIF. The CDR3 nucleotides read TGTGCTTACAGCGGGGTCGGCTACTGGGGGATACACGCAAGGGATAAACTCATCTTT. The genes are TRAV38-2/DV8 and TRDJ1; 12 positions match TRDD3. TCRdb leaves out the J gene; it was filled in here by matching the DNA to germline. Germline lookup yields CDR1 TSESDYY and CDR2 QEAYKQQN. This CDR3 has 19 amino acids. V lost 8 bases to trimming and J lost 5 bases; unmatched junction nucleotides: 22.

A word on this clone: The TCRdb record carries a much larger clone's protein, which differs from this DNA's translation at residue 9; a read error is the likely cause, and the protein listed here is the DNA translation. Other DNA sequences in this sample translate to the same CDR3. The CDR3 region is CACDWGSSRDTRQMFF. The CDR3 DNA sequence: TGTGCCTGTGACTGGGGGAGCTCCAGGGACACCCGACAGATGTTTTTC. This chain uses TRDV2 with TRDJ3; 7 nucleotides match TRDD3. The J gene is not listed in TCRdb, so it was assigned here from a DNA match to germline. Germline V gene sequence: CDR1 GEAIGNYY, CDR2 EKD. The CDR3 runs 16 residues.

With regard to this clone: It differs at one base from a far larger clone, so likely a read error. The identical CDR3 is also encoded by other nucleotide sequences in the sample. The rearrangement links TRDV1 to TRDJ1, with a tentative D call TRDD3 (5 bases). TCRdb carries no J gene annotation; the J gene was assigned here by matching the DNA with germline. CDR1 TSWWSYY and CDR2 QGS come from the germline V gene. This CDR3 is built from 20 residues. The V end lost 0 bases, the J end lost 0 bases, and 23 bases lay between the germline ends. CDR3 loop: CALGELKSDWGLFYTDKLIF. The CDR3 DNA reads TGTGCTCTTGGGGAACTAAAGTCGGATTGGGGCCTTTTTTACACCGATAAACTCATCTTT.

This clone was found many times. Given a far larger clone just one base away, this is likely a sequencing read error. Other DNA sequences within the sample encode an identical CDR3. This chain uses TRDV2 with TRDJ1, with TRDD3 identical over 9 bases. The CDR3 sequence is 17 residues long. Germline V gives CDR1 GEAIGNYY, CDR2 EKD. This chain's CDR3 is CACDTVGLGDPTDKLIF. CDR3 nucleotides: TGCGCCTGTGACACCGTGGGCCTGGGGGATCCTACCGATAAACTCATCTTT.

In regard to this clone: The TCRdb protein, from a much larger clone, departs from this DNA's translation at residue 5, likely by read error; the protein shown derives from the DNA. This rearrangement joins TRDV3 to TRDJ1, with TRDD3 matching 10 bases. V shed 2 bases, J shed 0 bases, and the junction held 12 bases outside the gene matches. The germline V gene has CDR1 TVYSNPD and CDR2 GDNSRS (reference sequence). The CDR3 is made up of 17 amino acids. CDR3 nucleotide sequence: TGTGCCTTTCCAGGTACTGGGGGATCGTCCTACACCGATAAACTCATCTTT. It translates to CAFPGTGGSSYTDKLIF.

Comments on this clone: A read error is the likely source, as a far larger clone sits one nucleotide away. Other nucleotide sequences in the sample specify the same CDR3. This rearrangement joins TRDV1 to TRDJ1, with 12 nucleotides matching TRDD3. The CDR3 is made up of 20 amino acids. V lost 1 base to trimming and J lost 4 bases; unmatched junction nucleotides: 16. Germline V CDR1 and CDR2: TSWWSYY, QGS. The DNA of the CDR3 is TGTGCTCTTGGGGAACCCTCCGAACCCCTCTCTGGGGGATACGGCGATAAACTCATCTTT. Protein product: CALGEPSEPLSGGYGDKLIF.

There are a few counts of this clone. Only one base separates this from a far larger clonotype, so it likely reflects a read error. Other DNA sequences of this sample code for an identical CDR3. V and J are TRDV2 and TRDJ1, with TRDD3 matching 9 bases. Here the J gene was assigned by germline matching of the DNA, as TCRdb has none. The CDR3 is 15 amino acids. With 7 bases clipped from V and 1 base from J, the junction kept 9 bases outside the gene matches. Germline CDR1 reads GEAIGNYY; CDR2 reads EKD. The CDR3 sequence is CACNSLGDPTDKLIF. DNA of the CDR3: TGTGCCTGCAATTCTCTGGGGGATCCCACCGATAAACTCATCTTT.

For this clone: A read error is likely here: a far larger clone is one base away. The sample holds other DNA sequences that translate to the same CDR3. This chain joins TRDV1 and TRDJ1; TRDD2 or TRDD3 may be the D gene (7 bases each). Looked up from germline, CDR1 is TSWWSYY and CDR2 is QGS. V was shortened by 4 bases and J by 1 base, with 28 bases between the two germline ends. The CDR3 runs 20 residues. For the CDR3, the DNA is TGTGCTCTTGGGGGGTCCTTTTTCCTACTCATGGGGATAGTCACCGATAAACTCATCTTT. This codes for CALGGSFFLLMGIVTDKLIF.

In its sample, this clone was seen a few times. TCRdb attributes to this sequence the protein of a much larger clone, which differs from the DNA translation at residue 7; a read error is likely, and the protein displayed is translated from the DNA. V gene TRDV1 combines with J gene TRDJ1; D gene uncertain. Germline-derived CDR1 and CDR2 are TSWWSYY and QGS. This CDR3 has 16 amino acids. Deletions cut 0 bases from V and 7 bases from J, with 18 bases between. The CDR3 DNA reads TGTGCTCTTGGGGAACTTGTCCCCCAAAAGGAGGGTAAACTCATCTTT. This sequence encodes CALGELVPQKEGKLIF.

This clone came up many times. This chain links TRDV3 with TRDJ1, with 8 bases identical to TRDD3. This CDR3 is 20 amino acids long. From germline, CDR1 is TVYSNPD and CDR2 GDNSRS (reference sequence). V was pared by 4 bases and J by 0 bases, with 25 bases of the junction left unmatched. CDR3 residues: CASFGPDSTGGGFYTDKLIF. CDR3 coding DNA: TGTGCCTCCTTTGGTCCCGATAGTACTGGGGGGGGATTCTACACCGATAAACTCATCTTT.

The chain couples TRDV1 to TRDJ1; 11 bases are shared with TRDD3. The J gene comes from matching the DNA to germline here; TCRdb lacks it. The germline CDR1 and CDR2 sequences are TSWWSYY and QGS. V lost 0 bases to trimming and J lost 4 bases; unmatched junction nucleotides: 10. The CDR3 covers 18 residues. The CDR3, as DNA: TGTGCTCTTGGGGAACTCCTGTGGGGGATACGCCGGGGCGATAAACTCATCTTT. Protein product: CALGELLWGIRRGDKLIF.

This clone was found a few times. This likely stems from a read error, as it lies one base from a far larger clone. The sample has other DNA sequences that encode this CDR3 too. The rearrangement joins TRDV3 to TRDJ1, with 10 bases identical to TRDD3. CDR3 length: 20 residues. The germline V gene has CDR1 TVYSNPD and CDR2 GDNSRS (reference sequence). This chain's CDR3 is CAFIGPRYWGISKYTDKLIF. The CDR3 DNA is TGTGCCTTTATTGGTCCCCGGTACTGGGGGATTTCAAAGTACACCGATAAACTTATCTTT.

This clone appeared a few times. For this DNA, TCRdb reports the protein of a much larger clone, which diverges at residue 10, most likely from a read error; the protein presented here is translated directly from the DNA. The rearrangement joins TRDV2 to TRDJ1, with 10 bases that match TRDD3. CDR3 length: 19 residues. The trim removed 0 bases at V and 0 bases at J, leaving 12 bases unmatched. The germline V gene encodes CDR1 GEAIGNYY and CDR2 EKD. The CDR3 nucleotides are TGTGCCTGTGACACCGTCACTGGGGGATGCGTTCCCCACACCGATAAACTCATCTTT. Protein sequence: CACDTVTGGCVPHTDKLIF.

This clone was seen only a few times. A read error is likely here: a far larger clone is one base away. The same CDR3 also results from other DNA sequences found in this sample. The chain joins TRDV1 to TRDJ1; D remains unclear. In the absence of a J gene in TCRdb, the DNA was matched to germline to assign it here. V was shortened by 0 bases and J by 2 bases, with 22 bases between the two germline ends. This CDR3 comprises 19 residues. CDR1 is TSWWSYY and CDR2 is QGS in the germline V gene. CDR3 sequence reads: CALGELWLQGVGYTDKLIF. In nucleotides, the CDR3 is TGTGCTCTTGGGGAACTATGGCTACAGGGAGTGGGTTATACCGATAAACTCATCTTT.

This clone was seen a handful of times. A far larger clone is one base from this, pointing to a likely read error. Other nucleotide sequences in the sample specify the same CDR3. The V gene is given as TRDV1, and no J gene call is available; the table's TRDD3 call for D was not verified on the DNA. CDR1 TSWWSYY and CDR2 QGS come from the germline V gene. This CDR3 has 23 residues. CDR3 protein: CALGESHFPRLGPMTPYTDKLIF. The CDR3 DNA is TGTGCTCTTGGGGAATCCCACTTCCCCCGACTGGGGCCGATGACCCCATACACCGATAAGCTCATCTTT.

On this clone: This likely came from a read error, as a far larger clone is one base away. This sample also contains other DNA sequences that code for the same CDR3. The V gene is given as TRDV2, and no J gene call is available; TRDD3 is taken as the D call from the table, unchecked against the DNA. Germline assignment: CDR1 GEAIGNYY and CDR2 EKD. This CDR3 is built from 15 residues. The CDR3 DNA is TGTGCCTGTGACTTGCTGGGGGATTTCGCCGATAAGCTCATCTTT. Translating it yields CACDLLGDFADKLIF.